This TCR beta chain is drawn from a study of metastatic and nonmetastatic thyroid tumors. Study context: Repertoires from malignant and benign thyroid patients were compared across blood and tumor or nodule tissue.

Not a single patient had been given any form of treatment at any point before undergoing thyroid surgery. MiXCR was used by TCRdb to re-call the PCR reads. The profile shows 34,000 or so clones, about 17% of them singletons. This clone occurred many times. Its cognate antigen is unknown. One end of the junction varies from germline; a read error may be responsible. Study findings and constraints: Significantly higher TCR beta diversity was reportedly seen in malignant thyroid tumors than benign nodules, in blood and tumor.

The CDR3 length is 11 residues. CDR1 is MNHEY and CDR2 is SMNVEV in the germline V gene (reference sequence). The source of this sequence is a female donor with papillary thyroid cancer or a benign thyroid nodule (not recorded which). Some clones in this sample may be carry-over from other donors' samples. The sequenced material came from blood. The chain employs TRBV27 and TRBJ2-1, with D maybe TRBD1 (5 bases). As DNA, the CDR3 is TGTGCCAGCAGTTTATCAGGGGCACTCCTCTTC. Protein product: CASSLSGALLF.